This T cell receptor beta chain was identified during a study of response to subunit inactivated influenza vaccine. Overall study findings and caveats: A suggestion made by the authors is that each seasonal influenza vaccination recruits few new T cells.

This clonotype has just a few counts. Antigen unknown. The V gene lost 2 bases and the J gene lost 1 base, with 9 bases spanning the gap. The germline gives CDR1 SGHAT, CDR2 FQNNGV. The CDR3 has 15 residues. TCRdb used MiXCR to reprocess the RT-PCR reads, holding one entry per CDR3 protein. The sample carries 450,000 to 600,000 distinct CDR3 sequences, approximately 7.7% recorded once. The sequences come from PBMCs from blood, collected around 25 months after vaccination. This TCR was recovered from a man in his fifties or sixties who received an inactivated influenza vaccine. The V gene is TRBV11-2, the J gene TRBJ1-5; unclear D gene. The CDR3 sequence: CASSLLGMSNQPQHF. The CDR3 DNA follows: TGTGCCAGCAGCTTACTCGGGATGAGCAATCAGCCCCAGCATTTT.